Described below is a single T cell receptor beta chain sequence and its context. The antigen remains undetermined. This entry belongs to a study of T cells in Graves' hyperthyroidism and ophthalmopathy. The study's findings and limits: Blood also contained most expanded thyroid clonotypes above 0.001. Ophthalmopathy onset followed model prediction by a median roughly six months.

The CDR3 length is 16 residues. CDR1 and CDR2 (germline): SGHTA, FQGNSA. RNA transcripts provided the source from which TCR beta CDR3 regions were amplified. The study used the HTBI primer set for a first-round RT-PCR of the TCR CDR3. One entry per CDR3 protein results from TCRdb running MiXCR on the multiplex PCR reads. This sample carries 700,000 to 950,000 distinct CDR3 sequences, 30% to 40% of them seen once, and the ten largest clones take around 32%. Newly diagnosed hyperthyroidism, duration under 2 months, in patients aged 18 to 65. The chain recombines TRBV7-2 with TRBJ2-5; 12 bases map to TRBD1. The better agreement between TRBJ2-7 and the DNA end casts doubt on the J call. The material sequenced was blood. The receptor was derived from a woman aged 40 to 49 with Graves' hyperthyroidism. CDR3 DNA: TGTGCCAGCAGCACCCGGGACAGGGGGCGCTTCTACGAGCAGTACTTC. Encoded protein: CASSTRDRGRFYEQYF.